The clone carrying this T cell receptor beta chain appeared many times. The sample comes from a study of neurological immune-mediated disorders. Germline V gene lookup returns CDR1 SEHNR and CDR2 FQNEAQ (reference sequence). The trim removed 4 bases at V and 5 bases at J, leaving 20 bases unmatched. This CDR3 is 19 amino acids long. Each TCR transcript was tagged with a 10-nucleotide random UMI during 5'RACE. TCRdb passed the 5' RACE reads through MiXCR, listing each CDR3 protein once. The table lists some 60,000 distinct CDR3 sequences, about 10% of them singletons. Time point reported: longitudinal time-point 1 (baseline).

The receptor was derived from a male donor with HTLV-1-associated myelopathy (HAM/TSP). The sample taken for sequencing was PBMCs. The chain is built from TRBV7-9 and TRBJ1-5, with 7 bases identical to TRBD1. The CDR3 spells CASSSAPETGSGLYQPQHF. The CDR3 bases are TGTGCCAGCAGCTCAGCCCCCGAGACAGGGAGTGGGCTTTATCAGCCCCAGCATTTT.